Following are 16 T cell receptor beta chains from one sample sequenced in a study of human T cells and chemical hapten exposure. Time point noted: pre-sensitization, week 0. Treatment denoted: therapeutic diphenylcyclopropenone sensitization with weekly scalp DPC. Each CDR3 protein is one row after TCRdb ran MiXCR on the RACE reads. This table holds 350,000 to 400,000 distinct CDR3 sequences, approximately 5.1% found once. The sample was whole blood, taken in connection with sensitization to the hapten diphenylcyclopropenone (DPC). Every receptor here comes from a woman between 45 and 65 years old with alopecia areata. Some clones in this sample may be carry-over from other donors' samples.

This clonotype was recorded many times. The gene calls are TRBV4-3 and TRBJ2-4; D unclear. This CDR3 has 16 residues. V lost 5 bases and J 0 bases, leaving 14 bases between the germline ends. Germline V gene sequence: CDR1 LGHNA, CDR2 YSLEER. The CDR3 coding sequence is TGCGCCAGCAGCGAATCCCTCACGATAGCCAAAAACATTCAGTACTTC. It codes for CASSESLTIAKNIQYF.

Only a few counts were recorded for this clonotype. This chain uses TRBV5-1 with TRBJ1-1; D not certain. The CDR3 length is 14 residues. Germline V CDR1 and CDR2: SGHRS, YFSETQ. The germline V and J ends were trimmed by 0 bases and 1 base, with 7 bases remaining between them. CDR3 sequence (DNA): TGCGCCAGCAGCTTGGACATGACGAACACTGAAGCTTTCTTT. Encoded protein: CASSLDMTNTEAFF.

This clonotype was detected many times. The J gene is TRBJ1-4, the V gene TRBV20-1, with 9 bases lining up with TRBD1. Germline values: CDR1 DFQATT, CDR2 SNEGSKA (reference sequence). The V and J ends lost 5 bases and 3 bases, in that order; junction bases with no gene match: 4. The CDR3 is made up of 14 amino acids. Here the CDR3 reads CSARGDRANEKLFF. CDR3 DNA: TGCAGTGCTCGAGGGGACAGGGCTAATGAAAAACTGTTTTTT.

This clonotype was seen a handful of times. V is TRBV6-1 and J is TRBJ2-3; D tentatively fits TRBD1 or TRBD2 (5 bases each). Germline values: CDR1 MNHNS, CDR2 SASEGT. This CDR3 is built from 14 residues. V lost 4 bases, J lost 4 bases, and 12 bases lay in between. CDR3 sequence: CASSVGTAPDTQYF. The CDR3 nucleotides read TGTGCCAGCAGTGTTGGGACGGCCCCAGATACGCAGTATTTT.

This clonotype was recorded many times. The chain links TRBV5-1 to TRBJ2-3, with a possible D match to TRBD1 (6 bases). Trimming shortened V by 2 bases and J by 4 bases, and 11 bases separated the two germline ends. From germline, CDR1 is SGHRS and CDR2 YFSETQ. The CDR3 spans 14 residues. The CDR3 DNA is TGCGCCAGCAGCTTTACAGGGTCCGCAGATACGCAGTATTTT. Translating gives CASSFTGSADTQYF.

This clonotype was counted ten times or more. The CDR3 coding sequence is TGTGCCAGCAGTCCGCCGTTGAGGGAGGTGAACACTGAAGCTTTCTTT. Its translation is CASSPPLREVNTEAFF. This rearrangement joins TRBV28 to TRBJ1-1; D unresolved. Germline V gene lookup returns CDR1 MDHEN and CDR2 SYDVKM. The V end was cut by 5 bases, the J end by 0 bases, with 16 bases between. This CDR3 comprises 16 residues. Based on the CDR3 plus reference TRBV28 and TRBJ1-1, the full variable domain is DVKVTQSSRYLVKRTGEKVFLECVQDMDHENMFWYRQDPGLGLRLIYFSYDVKMKEKGDIPEGYSVSREKKERFSLILESASTNQTSMYLCASSPPLREVNTEAFFGQGTRLTVV.

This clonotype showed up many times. The chain's CDR3 is CASSLTGGVQGEQYF. In nucleotides, the CDR3 is TGCGCCAGCAGCTTAACGGGCGGGGTCCAAGGCGAGCAGTACTTC. The gene calls are TRBV5-1 and TRBJ2-7; D may be TRBD2 (6 bases). This CDR3 comprises 15 residues. Trimming left V 2 bases short and J 6 bases short, with 18 bases between. Germline V gene sequence: CDR1 SGHRS, CDR2 YFSETQ.

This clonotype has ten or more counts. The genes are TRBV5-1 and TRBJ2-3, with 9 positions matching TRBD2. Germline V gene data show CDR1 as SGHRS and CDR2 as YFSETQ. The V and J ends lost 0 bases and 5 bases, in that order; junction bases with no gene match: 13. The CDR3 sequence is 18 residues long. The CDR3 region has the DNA TGCGCCAGCAGCTTGGAAGGTCTAGCGGGGTGGGAAGAAGATACGCAGTATTTT. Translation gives CASSLEGLAGWEEDTQYF. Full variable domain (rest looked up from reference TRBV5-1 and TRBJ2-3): KAGVTQTPRYLIKTRGQQVTLSCSPISGHRSVSWYQQTPGQGLQFLFEYFSETQRNKGNFPGRFSGRQFSNSRSEMNVSTLELGDSALYLCASSLEGLAGWEEDTQYFGPGTRLTVL.

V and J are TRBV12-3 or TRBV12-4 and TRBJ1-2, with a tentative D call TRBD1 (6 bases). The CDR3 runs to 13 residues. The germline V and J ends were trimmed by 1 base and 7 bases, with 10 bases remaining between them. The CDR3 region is CASSLGLGGGYTF. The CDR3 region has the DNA TGTGCCAGCAGTTTAGGACTAGGGGGTGGCTACACCTTC.

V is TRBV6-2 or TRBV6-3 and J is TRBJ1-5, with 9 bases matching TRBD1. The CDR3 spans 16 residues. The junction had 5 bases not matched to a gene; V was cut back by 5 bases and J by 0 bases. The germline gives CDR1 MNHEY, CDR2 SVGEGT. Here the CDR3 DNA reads TGTGCCAGCAGTAGACCGGGACAGGGTAGCAATCAGCCCCAGCATTTT. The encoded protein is CASSRPGQGSNQPQHF.

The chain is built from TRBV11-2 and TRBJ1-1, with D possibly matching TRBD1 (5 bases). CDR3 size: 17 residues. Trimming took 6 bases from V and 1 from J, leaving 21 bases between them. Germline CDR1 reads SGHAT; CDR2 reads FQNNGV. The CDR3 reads CASSQGSPSVSNTEAFF. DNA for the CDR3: TGTGCCAGCAGTCAGGGCAGCCCATCGGTTTCGAACACTGAAGCTTTCTTT. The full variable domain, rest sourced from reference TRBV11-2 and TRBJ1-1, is EAGVAQSPRYKIIEKRQSVAFWCNPISGHATLYWYQQILGQGPKLLIQFQNNGVVDDSQLPKDRFSAERLKGVDSTLKIQPAKLEDSAVYLCASSQGSPSVSNTEAFFGQGTRLTVV.

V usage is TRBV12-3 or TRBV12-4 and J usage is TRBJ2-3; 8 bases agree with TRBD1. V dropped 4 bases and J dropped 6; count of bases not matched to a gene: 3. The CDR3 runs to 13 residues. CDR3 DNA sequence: TGTGCCAGCAGTTGGGACAGGATGGATACGCAGTATTTT. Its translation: CASSWDRMDTQYF.

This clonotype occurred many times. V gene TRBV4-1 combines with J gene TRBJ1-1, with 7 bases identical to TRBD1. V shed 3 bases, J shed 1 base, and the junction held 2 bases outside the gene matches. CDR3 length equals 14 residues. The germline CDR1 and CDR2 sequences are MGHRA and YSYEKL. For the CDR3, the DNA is TGCGCCAGCAGCCAGCACAGGGGGAACACTGAAGCTTTCTTT. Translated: CASSQHRGNTEAFF.

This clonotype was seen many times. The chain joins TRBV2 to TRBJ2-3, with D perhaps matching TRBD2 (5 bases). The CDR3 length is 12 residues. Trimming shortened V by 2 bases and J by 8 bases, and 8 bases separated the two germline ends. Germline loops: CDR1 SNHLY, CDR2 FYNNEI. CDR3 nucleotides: TGTGCCAGCAGTGAAATGGCGGGTACGCAGTATTTT. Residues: CASSEMAGTQYF.

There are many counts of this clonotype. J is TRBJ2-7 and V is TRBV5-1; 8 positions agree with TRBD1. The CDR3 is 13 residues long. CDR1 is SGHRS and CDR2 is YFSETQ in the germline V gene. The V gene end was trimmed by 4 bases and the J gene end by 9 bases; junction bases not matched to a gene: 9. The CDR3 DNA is TGCGCCAGCAGCATGGACAGGGTTAGCGGGCAGTACTTC. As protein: CASSMDRVSGQYF.

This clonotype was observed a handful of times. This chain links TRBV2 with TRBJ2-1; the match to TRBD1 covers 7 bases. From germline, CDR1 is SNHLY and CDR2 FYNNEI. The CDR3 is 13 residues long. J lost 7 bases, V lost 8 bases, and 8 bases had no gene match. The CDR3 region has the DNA TGTGCCAGCCTCGAGACAGGGAAGAATGAGCAGTTCTTC. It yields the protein CASLETGKNEQFF. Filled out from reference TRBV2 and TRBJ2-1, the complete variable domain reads EPEVTQTPSHQVTQMGQEVILRCVPISNHLYFYWYRQILGQKVEFLVSFYNNEISEKSEIFDDQFSVERPDGSNFTLKIRSTKLEDSAMYFCASLETGKNEQFFGPGTRLTVL.